This TCR beta chain was documented in a study of OX40 agonist ivuxolimab in advanced cancers. Trimming removed 7 bases from V and 0 bases from J; junction bases left unmatched: 8. Germline V lookup: CDR1 LNHDA, CDR2 SQIVND (reference sequence). The CDR3 extends over 17 amino acids. The method was immunoSEQ multiplex PCR; TCRdb's version includes in-frame clones alone and lacks a portion of them. The sample lists 50,000 to 65,000 clones, 80% to 90% occurring once. J is TRBJ2-2 and V is TRBV19, with 10 positions matching TRBD2. The TCR originated in an adult with an advanced solid tumor such as melanoma, head and neck, liver or kidney cancer. Sequenced material: CD4+ or CD8+ T cells sorted from blood, taken in a trial of the OX40 agonist ivuxolimab. CDR3 amino acids: CASNLLAGAPNTGELFF. DNA of the CDR3: TGTGCCAGTAATCTCCTAGCGGGGGCCCCGAACACCGGGGAGCTGTTTTTT.